The present TCR beta chain was sequenced within a study of OX40 agonist ivuxolimab in advanced cancers. Study details: Given to patients was ivuxolimab, an agonistic anti-OX40 (CD134) antibody. People in dose escalation had one of these cancers: hepatocellular carcinoma, melanoma, renal cell or head and neck cancer. Ivuxolimab was delivered to patients intravenously every 2 weeks at doses spanning 0.01 to 10 mg/kg. Whole-study findings and limits: Average numbers of expanded clones were greater in CD8+ T cells than in CD4+.

In the case of this clone: Its antigen is not known.

Germline CDR1 reads ENHRY; CDR2 reads SYGVKD. The ends were cut back, 4 bases at V and 2 bases at J, with 12 bases in the middle. This CDR3 has 15 amino acids. The protocol was immunoSEQ multiplex PCR, while the TCRdb copy is restricted to in-frame clones and leaves out a portion. The sample shows about 34,000 clones, roughly 80% of them seen only once. The clonotype was recovered from an adult with an advanced solid tumor such as melanoma, head and neck, liver or kidney cancer. The specimen comprised CD4+ or CD8+ T cells sorted from blood, sampled in a trial of the OX40 agonist ivuxolimab. The rearrangement links TRBV10-3 to TRBJ1-3, with D possibly TRBD1 on 6 matching bases. This CDR3 is CAISGSTGTGNTIYF. The CDR3 region has the DNA TGTGCCATCAGTGGATCAACAGGGACTGGAAACACCATATATTTT.